This TCR beta chain was found in a study of T cells in Graves' hyperthyroidism and ophthalmopathy. This clonotype was counted many times. Its antigen is unknown. TCR beta CDR3 regions were amplified from RNA. A first-round RT-PCR of the TCR CDR3 used the HTBI primer set. Each CDR3 protein gets one entry after TCRdb re-called the multiplex PCR reads with MiXCR. Among hundreds of thousands of distinct CDR3 sequences, approximately 14% were seen once, and the ten largest hold approximately 25%. Study results and caveats: Ophthalmopathy stood apart from stable hyperthyroidism in a 13 V-J model.

The CDR3 runs 14 residues. Germline V gene data show CDR1 as GTSNPN and CDR2 as SVGIG (reference sequence). The V and J ends lost 4 bases and 7 bases respectively, with 17 bases between them. This chain links TRBV30 with TRBJ1-5; D perhaps matches TRBD1 (5 bases). The sample comprised blood. This clonotype was obtained from a woman in her 30s with Graves' hyperthyroidism. This CDR3 is CAWTPNGGIQPQHF. DNA for the CDR3: TGTGCCTGGACTCCGAATGGGGGGATCCAGCCCCAGCATTTT.